Sequencing of this TCR beta chain was carried out in a study of OX40 agonist ivuxolimab in advanced cancers. Study conclusions and caveats: Circulating CD4+ and CD8+ T cells showed clonal expansion by week 6 at 0.1 to 3.0 mg/kg.

The assay was immunoSEQ multiplex PCR, and TCRdb's table has in-frame clones only and misses some. This sample has nearly 80,000 clones, with 84% found just once. In regard to this clone: The antigen remains undetermined.

Germline lookup yields CDR1 SNHLY and CDR2 FYNNEI. The CDR3 loop spans 14 amino acids. The V and J ends lost 8 bases and 0 bases respectively, with 13 bases between them. The clonotype was recovered from an adult with an advanced solid tumor such as melanoma, head and neck, liver or kidney cancer. The starting material was CD4+ or CD8+ T cells sorted from blood, obtained in a trial of the OX40 agonist ivuxolimab. This sequence joins TRBV2 and TRBJ1-1, with D hard to call. CDR3 region: CASVLENMNTEAFF. The CDR3, as DNA: TGTGCCAGCGTCCTTGAAAACATGAACACTGAAGCTTTCTTT. Supplemented by reference TRBV2 and TRBJ1-1, the full variable domain reads EPEVTQTPSHQVTQMGQEVILRCVPISNHLYFYWYRQILGQKVEFLVSFYNNEISEKSEIFDDQFSVERPDGSNFTLKIRSTKLEDSAMYFCASVLENMNTEAFFGQGTRLTVV.